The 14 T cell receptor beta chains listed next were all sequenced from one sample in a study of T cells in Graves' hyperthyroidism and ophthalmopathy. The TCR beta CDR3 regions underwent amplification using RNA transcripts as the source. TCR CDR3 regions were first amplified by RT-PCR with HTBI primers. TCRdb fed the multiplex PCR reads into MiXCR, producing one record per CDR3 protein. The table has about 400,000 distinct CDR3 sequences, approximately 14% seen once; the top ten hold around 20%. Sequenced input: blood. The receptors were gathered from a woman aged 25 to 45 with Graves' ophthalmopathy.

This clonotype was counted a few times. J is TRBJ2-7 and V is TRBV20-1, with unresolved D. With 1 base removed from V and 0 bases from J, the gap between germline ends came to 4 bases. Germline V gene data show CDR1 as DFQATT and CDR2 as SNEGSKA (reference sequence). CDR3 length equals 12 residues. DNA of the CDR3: TGCAGTGCTAGAGGGGACTCCTACGAGCAGTACTTC. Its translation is CSARGDSYEQYF.

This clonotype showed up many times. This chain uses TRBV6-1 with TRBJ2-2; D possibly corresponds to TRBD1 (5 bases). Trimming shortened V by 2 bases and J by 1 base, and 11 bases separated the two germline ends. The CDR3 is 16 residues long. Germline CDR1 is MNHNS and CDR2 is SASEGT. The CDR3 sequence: CASSEYWTKNTGELFF. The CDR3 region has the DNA TGTGCCAGCAGTGAATATTGGACAAAGAACACCGGGGAGCTGTTTTTT.

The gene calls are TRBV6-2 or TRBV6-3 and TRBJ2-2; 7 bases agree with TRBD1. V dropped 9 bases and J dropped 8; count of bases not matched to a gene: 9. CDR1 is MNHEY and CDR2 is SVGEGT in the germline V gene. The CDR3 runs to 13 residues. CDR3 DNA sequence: TGTGCCAGTAGGATAGGGGGCAGGGGGGAGCTGTTTTTT. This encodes CASRIGGRGELFF.

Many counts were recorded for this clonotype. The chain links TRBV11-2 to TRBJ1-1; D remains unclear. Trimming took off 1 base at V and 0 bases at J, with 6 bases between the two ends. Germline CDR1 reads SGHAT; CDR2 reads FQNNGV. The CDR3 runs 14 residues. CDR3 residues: CASSLAGLNTEAFF. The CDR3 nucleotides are TGTGCCAGCAGCTTAGCCGGGTTGAACACTGAAGCTTTCTTT.

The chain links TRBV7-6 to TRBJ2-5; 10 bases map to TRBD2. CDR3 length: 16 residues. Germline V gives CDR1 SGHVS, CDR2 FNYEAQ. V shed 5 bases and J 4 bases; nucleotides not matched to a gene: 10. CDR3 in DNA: TGTGCCAGCAGCCCCAGGGGAGCGGGGGGGCCAGAGACCCAGTACTTC. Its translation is CASSPRGAGGPETQYF.

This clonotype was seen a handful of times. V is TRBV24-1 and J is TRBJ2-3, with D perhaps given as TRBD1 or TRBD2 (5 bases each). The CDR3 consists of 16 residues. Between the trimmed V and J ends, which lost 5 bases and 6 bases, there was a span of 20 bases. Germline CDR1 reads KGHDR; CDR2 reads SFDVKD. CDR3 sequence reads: CATSGGVGLGGDTQYF. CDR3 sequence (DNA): TGTGCCACCAGTGGAGGGGTGGGGCTCGGTGGGGATACGCAGTATTTT.

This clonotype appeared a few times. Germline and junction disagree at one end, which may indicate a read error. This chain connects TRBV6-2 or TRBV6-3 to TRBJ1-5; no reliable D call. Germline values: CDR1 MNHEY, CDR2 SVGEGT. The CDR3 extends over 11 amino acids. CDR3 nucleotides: TGTACCAGCAGAGAACAAGGAAACATGCATTTT. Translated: CTSREQGNMHF.

The CDR3 reads CASSQGIVTQYF. DNA for the CDR3: TGTGCCAGCAGCCAAGGTATCGTTACGCAGTATTTT. V and J are TRBV14 and TRBJ2-3; no reliable D call. The CDR3 extends over 12 amino acids. Trimming removed 1 base from V and 8 bases from J, with 7 bases in between. Germline V gene data show CDR1 as SGHDN and CDR2 as FVKESK.

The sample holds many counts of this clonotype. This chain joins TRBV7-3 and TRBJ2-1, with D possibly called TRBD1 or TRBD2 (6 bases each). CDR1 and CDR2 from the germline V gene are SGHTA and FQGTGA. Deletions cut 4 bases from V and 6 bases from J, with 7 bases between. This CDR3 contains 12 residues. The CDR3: CASSSGANEQFF. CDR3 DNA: TGTGCCAGCAGCTCGGGGGCCAATGAGCAGTTCTTC.

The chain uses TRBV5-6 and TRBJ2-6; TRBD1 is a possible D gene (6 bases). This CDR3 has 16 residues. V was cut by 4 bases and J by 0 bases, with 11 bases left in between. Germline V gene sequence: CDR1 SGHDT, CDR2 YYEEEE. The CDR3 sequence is CASSNDRYSGANVLTF. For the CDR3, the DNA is TGTGCCAGCAGCAACGACAGGTACTCTGGGGCCAACGTCCTGACTTTC.

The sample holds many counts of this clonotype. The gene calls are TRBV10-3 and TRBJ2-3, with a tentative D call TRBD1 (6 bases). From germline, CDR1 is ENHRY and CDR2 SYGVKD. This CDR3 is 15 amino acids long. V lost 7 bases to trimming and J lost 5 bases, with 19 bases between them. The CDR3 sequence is CAITSSRDIGDTQYF. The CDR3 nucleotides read TGTGCCATCACCTCGTCCCGGGACATTGGAGATACGCAGTATTTT.

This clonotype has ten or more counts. The CDR3 region is CASSPPGRGNYGYTF. The CDR3 DNA reads TGTGCCAGCAGCCCCCCAGGGCGGGGCAACTATGGCTACACCTTC. V usage is TRBV11-2 and J usage is TRBJ1-2; tentatively, D is TRBD1 (5 bases). The CDR3 extends over 15 amino acids. Germline V gives CDR1 SGHAT, CDR2 FQNNGV. V was clipped by 5 bases and J by 2 bases, with 15 bases between them.

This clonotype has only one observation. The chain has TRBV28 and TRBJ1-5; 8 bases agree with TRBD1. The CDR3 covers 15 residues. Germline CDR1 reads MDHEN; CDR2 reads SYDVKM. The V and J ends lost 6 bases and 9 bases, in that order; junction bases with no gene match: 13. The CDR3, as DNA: TGTGCCAGCAGACAAACCACAGGGGGTTTGGGGCCCCAGCATTTT. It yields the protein CASRQTTGGLGPQHF. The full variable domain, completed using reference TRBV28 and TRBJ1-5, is DVKVTQSSRYLVKRTGEKVFLECVQDMDHENMFWYRQDPGLGLRLIYFSYDVKMKEKGDIPEGYSVSREKKERFSLILESASTNQTSMYLCASRQTTGGLGPQHFGDGTRLSIL.

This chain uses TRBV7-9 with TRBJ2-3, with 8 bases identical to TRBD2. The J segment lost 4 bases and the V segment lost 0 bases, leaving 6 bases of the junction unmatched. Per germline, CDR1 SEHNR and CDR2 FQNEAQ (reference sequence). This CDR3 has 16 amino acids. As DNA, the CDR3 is TGTGCCAGCAGCTTAGCATCGGGGGGGGGGCCAGATACGCAGTATTTT. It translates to CASSLASGGGPDTQYF.